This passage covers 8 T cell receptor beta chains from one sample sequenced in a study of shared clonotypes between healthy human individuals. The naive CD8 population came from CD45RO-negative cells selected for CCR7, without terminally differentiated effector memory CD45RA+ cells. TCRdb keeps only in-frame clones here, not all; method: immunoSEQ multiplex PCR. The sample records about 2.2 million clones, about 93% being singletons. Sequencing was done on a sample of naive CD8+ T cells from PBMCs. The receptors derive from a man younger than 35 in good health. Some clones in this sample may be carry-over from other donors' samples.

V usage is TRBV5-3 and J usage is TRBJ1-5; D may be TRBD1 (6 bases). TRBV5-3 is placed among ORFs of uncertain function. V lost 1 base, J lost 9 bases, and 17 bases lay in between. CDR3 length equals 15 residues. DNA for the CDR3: TGTGCCAGAAGCTTGTCTTTGGGGGCGGCTCGGCCCCAGCATTTT. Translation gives CARSLSLGAARPQHF.

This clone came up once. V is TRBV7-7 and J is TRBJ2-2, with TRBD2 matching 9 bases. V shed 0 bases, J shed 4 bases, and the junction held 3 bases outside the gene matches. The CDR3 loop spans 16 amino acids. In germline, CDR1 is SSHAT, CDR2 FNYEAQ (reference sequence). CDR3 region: CASSLALAGVTGELFF. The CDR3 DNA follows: TGTGCCAGCAGCTTAGCGTTAGCGGGAGTCACCGGGGAGCTGTTTTTT.

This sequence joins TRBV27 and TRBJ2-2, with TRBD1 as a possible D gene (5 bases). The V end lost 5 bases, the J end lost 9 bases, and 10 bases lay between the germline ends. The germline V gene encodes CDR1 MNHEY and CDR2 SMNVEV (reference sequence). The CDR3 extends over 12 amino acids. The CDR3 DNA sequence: TGTGCCAGCAGTAACGACAGTTGGGAGCTGTTTTTT. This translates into CASSNDSWELFF.

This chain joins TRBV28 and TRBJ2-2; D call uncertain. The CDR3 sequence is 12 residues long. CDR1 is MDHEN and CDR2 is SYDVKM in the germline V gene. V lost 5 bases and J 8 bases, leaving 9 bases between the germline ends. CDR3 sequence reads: CASSPILGELFF. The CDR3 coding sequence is TGTGCCAGCAGTCCAATCTTGGGGGAGCTGTTTTTT.

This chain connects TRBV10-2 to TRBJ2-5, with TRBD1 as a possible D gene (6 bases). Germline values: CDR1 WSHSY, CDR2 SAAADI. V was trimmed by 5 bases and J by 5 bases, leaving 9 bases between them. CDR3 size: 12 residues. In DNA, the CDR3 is TGCGCCAGCAGTCCAGGGGAGGAGACCCAGTACTTC. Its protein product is CASSPGEETQYF.

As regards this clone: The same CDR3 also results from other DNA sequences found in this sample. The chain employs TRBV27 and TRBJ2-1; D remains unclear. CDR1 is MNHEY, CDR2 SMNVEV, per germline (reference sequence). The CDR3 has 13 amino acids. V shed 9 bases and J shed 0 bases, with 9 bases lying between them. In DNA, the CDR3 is TGTGCCAGTTCATACAGCTCCTACAATGAGCAGTTCTTC. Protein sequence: CASSYSSYNEQFF.

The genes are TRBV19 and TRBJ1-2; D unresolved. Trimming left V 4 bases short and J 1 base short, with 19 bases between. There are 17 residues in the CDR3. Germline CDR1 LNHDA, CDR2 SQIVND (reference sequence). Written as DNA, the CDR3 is TGTGCCAGTAGTACCCTAGACCCCTTCACAGATAACTATGGCTACACCTTC. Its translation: CASSTLDPFTDNYGYTF. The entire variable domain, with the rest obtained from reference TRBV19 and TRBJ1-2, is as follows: DGGITQSPKYLFRKEGQNVTLSCEQNLNHDAMYWYRQDPGQGLRLIYYSQIVNDFQKGDIAEGYSVSREKKESFPLTVTSAQKNPTAFYLCASSTLDPFTDNYGYTFGSGTRLTVV.

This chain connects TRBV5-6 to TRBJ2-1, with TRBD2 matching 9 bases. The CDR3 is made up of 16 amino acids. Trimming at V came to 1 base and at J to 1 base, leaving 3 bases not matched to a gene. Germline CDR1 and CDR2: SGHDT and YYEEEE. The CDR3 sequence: CASSLSGRYSYNEQFF. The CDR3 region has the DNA TGTGCCAGCAGCTTGAGCGGGAGGTATTCCTACAATGAGCAGTTCTTC.